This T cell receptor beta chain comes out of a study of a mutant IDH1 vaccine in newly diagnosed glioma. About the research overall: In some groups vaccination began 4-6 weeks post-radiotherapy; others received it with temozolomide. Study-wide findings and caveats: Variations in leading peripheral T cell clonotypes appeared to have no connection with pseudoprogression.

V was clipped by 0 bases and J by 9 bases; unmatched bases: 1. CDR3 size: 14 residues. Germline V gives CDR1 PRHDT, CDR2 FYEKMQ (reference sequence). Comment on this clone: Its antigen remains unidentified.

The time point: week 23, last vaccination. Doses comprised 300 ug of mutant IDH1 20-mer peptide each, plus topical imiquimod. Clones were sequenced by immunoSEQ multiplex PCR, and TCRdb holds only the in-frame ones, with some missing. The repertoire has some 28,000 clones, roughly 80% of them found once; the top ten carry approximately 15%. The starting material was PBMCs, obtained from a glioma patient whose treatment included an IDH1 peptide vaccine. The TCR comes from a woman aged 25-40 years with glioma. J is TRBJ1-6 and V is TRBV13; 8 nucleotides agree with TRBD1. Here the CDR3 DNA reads TGTGCCAGCAGCTTAGGGACAGGGGTTTCACCCCTCCACTTT. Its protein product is CASSLGTGVSPLHF.